The sequence of this T cell receptor (beta chain) was determined in a study of siplizumab effects on memory and regulatory T cells. Study conclusions and caveats: A major contribution to the alloresponse seemed to be made by naive T cells, which seemed more diverse than memory cells. Controls showed an average of roughly 25% Treg-derived mappable alloreactive CD4+ clones, while siplizumab showed about 75%. Just a small share of alloreactive clones was traced back to unstimulated subsets.

This CDR3 comprises 14 residues. Germline V lookup: CDR1 LNHDA, CDR2 SQIVND (reference sequence). Trimming removed 3 bases from V and 7 bases from J, with 15 bases in between. The assay covered roughly 97,000 TCR templates per sample. Here immunoSEQ multiplex PCR was the method, and the copy in TCRdb shows in-frame clones only, minus some. Here the sample spans about 100,000 clones, approximately 94% being singletons. As regards this clone: Its target is unknown.

The sequenced material came from non-Treg CD4+ T cells sorted from blood. The rearrangement links TRBV19 to TRBJ1-2, with D possibly matching TRBD1 (5 bases). This receptor was obtained from a human donor in good health. The CDR3 region is CASSMGQGWLGYTF. DNA for the CDR3: TGTGCCAGTAGTATGGGCCAGGGTTGGCTTGGCTACACCTTC.